In this sample, the clone carrying this TCR beta chain turned up a few times. The sample comes from a study of blood T cell repertoires in COVID-19. Study at large: COVID-19 samples, acute and convalescent, were from the United States, Italy and Spain.

Trimming took 2 bases from V and 5 from J; bases not matched to a gene: 3. The CDR3 sequence is 15 residues long. Germline V CDR1 and CDR2: KGHSH, LQKENI. During active infection, Seattle patients enrolled and were then monitored through disease. TCRdb's copy holds only in-frame clones and misses some; the assay was immunoSEQ multiplex PCR. The sample includes 150,000 to 200,000 clones, 75% to 85% of them seen just once. J is TRBJ1-6 and V is TRBV18, with 7 bases that match TRBD1. The TCR was taken from a woman aged 40 to 55 with COVID-19, enrolled during active disease. Input material: peripheral blood. CDR3: CASSPGQVDNSPLHF. As DNA, the CDR3 is TGTGCCAGCTCACCAGGACAGGTAGATAATTCACCCCTCCACTTT.